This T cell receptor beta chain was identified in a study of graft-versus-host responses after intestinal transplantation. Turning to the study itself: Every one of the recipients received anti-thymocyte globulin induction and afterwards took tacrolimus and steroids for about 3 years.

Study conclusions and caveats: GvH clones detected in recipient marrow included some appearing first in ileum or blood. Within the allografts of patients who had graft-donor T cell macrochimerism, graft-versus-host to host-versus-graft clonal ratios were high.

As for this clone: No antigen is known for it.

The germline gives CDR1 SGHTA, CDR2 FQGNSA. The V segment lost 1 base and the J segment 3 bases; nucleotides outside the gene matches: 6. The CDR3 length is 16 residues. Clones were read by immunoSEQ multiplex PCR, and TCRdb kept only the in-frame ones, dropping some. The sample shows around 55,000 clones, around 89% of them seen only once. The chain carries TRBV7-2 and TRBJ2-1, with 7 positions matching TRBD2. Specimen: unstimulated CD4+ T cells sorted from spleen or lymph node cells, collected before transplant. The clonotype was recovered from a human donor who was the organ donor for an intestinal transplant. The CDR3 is CASSLGGLVGYNEQFF. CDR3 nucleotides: TGTGCCAGCAGCTTAGGTGGACTAGTCGGCTACAATGAGCAGTTCTTC.